The rows below give T cell receptor beta chains drawn from one sample of a study of blood T cell repertoires in COVID-19. Clones were sequenced by immunoSEQ multiplex PCR, and TCRdb holds only the in-frame ones, with some missing. The table has 20,000 to 30,000 clones, 82% seen once. What was sequenced was peripheral blood. These receptor sequences come from a human donor in a cohort sampled during active COVID-19. Both conserved end residues are part of each CDR3. Each record gives: clone size, D gene, V gene, J gene, CDR3 protein, CDR3 DNA. A D gene is named only where the DNA matches it firmly. Size is stated for part of the rows, as once, few or many counts, or as a class when the clone is expanded.

-,TRBD2,TRBV10-3,TRBJ2-1,CAITSSGSLNEQFF,TGTGCCATCACTTCTAGCGGGAGTCTTAATGAGCAGTTCTTC
-,-,TRBV30,TRBJ1-2,CAWNRDLNYGYTF,TGTGCCTGGAACAGGGACCTCAACTATGGCTACACCTTC
once,TRBD2,TRBV19,TRBJ2-1,CASSAASGRALSEQFF,TGTGCCAGTAGCGCGGCTAGCGGGAGGGCTTTGAGTGAGCAGTTCTTC
-,TRBD1,TRBV28,TRBJ1-2,CASSFRGTGGKGYTF,TGTGCCAGCAGTTTCCGAGGGACAGGGGGAAAAGGCTACACCTTC
once,TRBD2,TRBV5-1,TRBJ2-5,CASSLPLSRGQETQYF,TGCGCCAGCAGCTTGCCTCTATCGCGGGGGCAAGAGACCCAGTACTTC
-,TRBD1,TRBV15,TRBJ2-6,CATSRATGNSGANVLTF,TGTGCCACCAGCAGAGCGACAGGGAACTCTGGGGCCAACGTCCTGACTTTC
-,-,TRBV10-3,TRBJ2-5,CAISVRGGETQYF,TGTGCCATCAGTGTCAGGGGTGGGGAGACCCAGTACTTC
-,TRBD1,TRBV5-1,TRBJ2-7,CASSSAEAGGFDEQYF,TGCGCCAGCAGCTCGGCGGAGGCAGGGGGTTTCGACGAGCAGTACTTC
-,-,TRBV27,TRBJ2-7,CASSSHRDGPREQYF,TGTGCCAGCAGTTCCCACAGGGATGGACCCCGCGAGCAGTACTTC
once,-,TRBV6-6,TRBJ1-2,CASSLDILDGYTF,TGTGCCAGCAGTTTAGACATTTTGGATGGCTACACCTTC
-,TRBD2,TRBV7-6,TRBJ2-1,CASSSILAGGTRNEQFF,TGTGCCAGCAGCTCTATATTAGCGGGAGGAACCAGGAATGAGCAGTTCTTC
-,TRBD2,TRBV25-1,TRBJ2-1,CASSGVGLASYNEQFF,TGTGCCAGCAGTGGGGTTGGACTAGCGAGCTACAATGAGCAGTTCTTC
-,TRBD2,TRBV5-1,TRBJ2-7,CASSKRTSGRSYEQYF,TGCGCCAGCAGCAAACGGACTAGCGGGCGCTCCTACGAGCAGTACTTC
-,TRBD2,TRBV6-1,TRBJ2-1,CASSERGRVPYNEQFF,TGTGCCAGCAGTGAACGCGGGAGGGTTCCCTACAATGAGCAGTTCTTC
-,TRBD1,TRBV29-1,TRBJ1-5,CSVGDSYNQPQHF,TGCAGCGTTGGGGACAGTTATAATCAGCCCCAGCATTTT
-,TRBD1,TRBV7-2,TRBJ2-1,CASSLAGTAYNEQFF,TGTGCCAGCAGCTTAGCCGGGACAGCCTACAATGAGCAGTTCTTC
-,TRBD2,TRBV6-1,TRBJ2-4,CASREAGASKNIQYF,TGTGCCAGCAGAGAAGCGGGAGCGTCCAAAAACATTCAGTACTTC
-,TRBD1,TRBV29-1,TRBJ1-1,CSVKQGMNTEAFF,TGCAGCGTTAAACAGGGGATGAACACTGAAGCTTTCTTT
once,TRBD1,TRBV18,TRBJ2-7,CASSPTQGTSYEQYF,TGTGCCAGCTCACCAACACAGGGGACATCCTACGAGCAGTACTTC
few,-,TRBV3-1/TRBV3-2,TRBJ1-6,CASSQNAGKIKASNSPLHF,TGTGCCAGCAGCCAAAACGCAGGGAAGATAAAGGCTTCGAATTCACCCCTCCACTTT
-,-,TRBV21-1,TRBJ1-4,CASSKGGTGGRKANEKLFF,TGTGCCAGCAGCAAAGGCGGGACAGGGGGCAGAAAAGCTAATGAAAAACTGTTTTTT
-,-,TRBV10-3,TRBJ1-5,CAISDDTYSNQPQHF,TGTGCCATCAGTGATGACACCTATAGCAATCAGCCCCAGCATTTT
once,-,TRBV3-1/TRBV3-2,TRBJ1-6,CASSQDMGGSYNSPLHF,TGTGCCAGCAGCCAAGATATGGGGGGCTCCTATAATTCACCCCTCCACTTT
-,-,TRBV7-9,TRBJ2-3,CASSRTVGNTDTQYF,TGTGCCAGCAGCAGGACAGTGGGAAACACAGATACGCAGTATTTT
-,TRBD2,TRBV18,TRBJ2-7,CASSPPSGVGEQYF,TGTGCCAGCTCACCACCTAGCGGGGTGGGCGAGCAGTACTTC
-,-,TRBV30,TRBJ1-5,CAWSGGGKLYSNQPQHF,TGTGCCTGGAGTGGGGGAGGGAAGCTATATAGCAATCAGCCCCAGCATTTT
-,TRBD1,TRBV28,TRBJ1-5,CASSKDRGGNQPQHF,TGTGCCAGCAGCAAAGACAGGGGCGGCAATCAGCCCCAGCATTTT
-,-,TRBV7-9,TRBJ1-2,CASSLGVGNYGYTF,TGTGCCAGCAGCTTAGGAGTCGGGAACTATGGCTACACCTTC
once,-,TRBV19,TRBJ2-2,CASTRGSGPSSSGELFF,TGTGCCAGTACTCGGGGTAGCGGCCCAAGTTCATCCGGGGAGCTGTTTTTT
-,TRBD1,TRBV7-2,TRBJ2-7,CASSSGQGDFEQYF,TGTGCCAGCAGCTCAGGACAGGGGGATTTCGAGCAGTACTTC
-,-,TRBV3-1/TRBV3-2,TRBJ1-6,CASSQEMGANSPLHF,TGTGCCAGCAGCCAAGAGATGGGGGCTAATTCACCCCTCCACTTT
-,TRBD2,TRBV5-1,TRBJ2-5,CASSLVGRGETQYF,TGCGCCAGCAGCTTGGTGGGGAGGGGAGAGACCCAGTACTTC
-,-,TRBV7-9,TRBJ1-1,CASSLEGSGAEAFF,TGTGCCAGCAGCTTAGAGGGGTCGGGGGCTGAAGCTTTCTTT
-,TRBD2,TRBV5-5,TRBJ2-1,CASSFRLAGGSSYNEQFF,TGTGCCAGCAGCTTCCGACTAGCGGGGGGGAGCTCCTACAATGAGCAGTTCTTC
-,TRBD1,TRBV3-1/TRBV3-2,TRBJ2-7,CASSPTGGIYEQYF,TGTGCCAGCAGCCCTACAGGGGGGATCTACGAGCAGTACTTC
-,-,TRBV5-1,TRBJ2-7,CASSLDRLGGGEQYF,TGCGCCAGCAGCTTGGACCGACTAGGAGGCGGGGAGCAGTACTTC
-,-,TRBV7-2,TRBJ2-7,CASSQQDGAGYEQYF,TGTGCCAGCAGCCAACAGGACGGTGCCGGGTACGAGCAGTACTTC
-,-,TRBV29-1,TRBJ2-6,CSVDFADHSGANVLTF,TGCAGCGTTGATTTCGCGGATCACTCTGGGGCCAACGTCCTGACTTTC
-,-,TRBV7-2,TRBJ2-2,CASSLITANTGELFF,TGTGCCAGCAGCTTAATAACAGCTAACACCGGGGAGCTGTTTTTT
-,-,TRBV11-2,TRBJ2-1,CASSLAGLYNEQFF,TGTGCCAGCAGCTTAGCGGGACTTTACAATGAGCAGTTCTTC
once,TRBD2,TRBV7-2,TRBJ2-1,CASRSRGSSYNEQFF,TGTGCCAGCAGATCTCGCGGGAGCTCCTACAATGAGCAGTTCTTC
-,-,TRBV11-3,TRBJ2-2,CASSFTGTLTGELFF,TGTGCCAGCAGCTTCACAGGGACGTTGACCGGGGAGCTGTTTTTT
-,-,TRBV28,TRBJ2-2,CASSRDGTGELFF,TGTGCCAGCAGCCGAGACGGGACCGGGGAGCTGTTTTTT
-,TRBD1,TRBV19,TRBJ1-6,CASRGTGVNNSPLHF,TGTGCCAGTAGAGGAACAGGGGTTAACAATTCACCCCTCCACTTT